Sequencing of this T cell receptor beta chain was carried out in a study of graft-versus-host responses after intestinal transplantation. V was cut by 1 base and J by 3 bases, with 7 bases left in between. Per germline, CDR1 PRHDT and CDR2 FYEKMQ (reference sequence). CDR3 size: 13 residues. The assay was immunoSEQ multiplex PCR, and TCRdb's table has in-frame clones only and misses some. Of 35,000 to 40,000 clones listed, around 90% are singletons. This clone was seen a single time. Processing was applied to graft tissue in order to liberate intraepithelial and lamina propria lymphocytes. The clonotype comes from a human patient who received an intestinal transplant, so some T cells may come from the graft donor. The sequencing used ileum tissue, collected approximately 200 days after intestinal transplant. This chain connects TRBV13 to TRBJ2-7, with D hard to call. The CDR3 sequence is CASSLVQVYEQYF. The CDR3 bases are TGTGCCAGCAGCTTAGTTCAGGTCTACGAGCAGTACTTC. The full variable domain, rest sourced from reference TRBV13 and TRBJ2-7, is AAGVIQSPRHLIKEKRETATLKCYPIPRHDTVYWYQQGPGQDPQFLISFYEKMQSDKGSIPDRFSAQQFSDYHSELNMSSLELGDSALYFCASSLVQVYEQYFGPGTRLTVT.